Here is one T cell receptor beta chain with its context. TCRdb's copy holds only in-frame clones and misses some; the assay was immunoSEQ multiplex PCR. The sample carries about 76,000 clones, roughly nine tenths recorded once. The CDR3 contains 13 residues. Trimming removed 8 bases from V and 3 bases from J, with 13 bases in between. Per the germline V gene, CDR1 is MNHEY and CDR2 is SMNVEV (reference sequence). The source of the sample is a study of technical replicates of blood from several donors. The sample taken for sequencing was T cells isolated from PBMCs. This TCR derives from a human donor in good health. The chain employs TRBV27 and TRBJ1-1, with D tentatively TRBD1 (6 bases). The CDR3 loop is CASGGASYTEAFF. The CDR3, as DNA: TGTGCCAGCGGGGGGGCGAGTTACACTGAAGCTTTCTTT.